The 31 T cell receptor beta chains reported below all come from one sample, sequenced in a study of T cell responses to AZD1222 COVID-19 vaccine. Measured with immunoSEQ multiplex PCR; TCRdb has only the in-frame clones, and not every one. Among roughly 60,000 clones, about 74% were seen once, and the ten largest hold about 3.5%. The material sequenced was peripheral blood, taken 28 days after the second AZD1222 dose. Every receptor here comes from an adult who received the AZD1222 COVID-19 vaccine.

This chain uses TRBV11-1 with TRBJ2-7, with D unclear. V lost 2 bases and J lost 0, with 8 bases in between. The CDR3 extends over 14 amino acids. CDR1 SGHAT and CDR2 FQDESV come from the germline V gene (reference sequence). The CDR3 nucleotides are TGTGCCAGCAGCTTAAGTCAGGCCTCCTACGAGCAGTACTTC. Translated, it gives CASSLSQASYEQYF.

The rearrangement uses TRBV5-8 and TRBJ1-2, with D maybe TRBD1 (6 bases). Germline V gene lookup returns CDR1 SGHTS and CDR2 YDEGEE. The CDR3 has 12 residues. V was shortened by 1 base and J by 12 bases, with 13 bases between the two germline ends. The CDR3 loop is CASSLRQVDNTF. The DNA for the CDR3 is TGTGCCAGCAGCTTGAGACAGGTTGATAACACCTTC.

In nucleotides, the CDR3 is TGTGCCAGCAGCCGACAGGGCGTGAATGAGCAGTTCTTC. It yields the protein CASSRQGVNEQFF. This chain joins TRBV7-3 and TRBJ2-1, with 7 bases fitting TRBD1. The CDR3 loop spans 13 amino acids. Germline assignment: CDR1 SGHTA and CDR2 FQGTGA. J was trimmed by 7 bases and V by 5 bases; bases with no gene match: 5.

This rearrangement joins TRBV21-1 to TRBJ2-5. TRBV21-1 is noted as a pseudogene. The CDR3 is made up of 14 amino acids. The CDR3 sequence: CASSKGDQQETQYF. CDR3 nucleotides: TGTGCCAGCAGCAAAGGGGATCAGCAAGAGACCCAGTACTTC.

This clone was found a few times. The rearrangement joins TRBV24-1 to TRBJ2-3; unclear D gene. Germline CDR1 KGHDR, CDR2 SFDVKD. The ends were cut back, 3 bases at V and 4 bases at J, with 7 bases in the middle. This CDR3 is built from 13 residues. CDR3 in amino acids: CATSDGMADTQYF. The CDR3 nucleotides read TGTGCCACCAGTGATGGGATGGCAGATACGCAGTATTTT.

This chain connects TRBV7-8 to TRBJ2-5, with D possibly matching TRBD2 (6 bases). V was cut by 4 bases and J by 5 bases, with 14 bases left in between. The germline CDR1 and CDR2 sequences are SGHVS and FQNEAQ. This CDR3 has 14 amino acids. CDR3 sequence reads: CASSSTVRGETQYF. DNA for the CDR3: TGTGCCAGCAGCTCGACTGTACGGGGGGAGACCCAGTACTTC.

This clone was detected only once. CDR3 loop: CASSYGGSNQPQHF. For the CDR3, the DNA is TGTGCCAGCAGTTACGGGGGCAGTAATCAGCCCCAGCATTTT. The chain recombines TRBV6-5 with TRBJ1-5; TRBD1 is a possible D gene (6 bases). The V and J ends lost 2 bases and 4 bases respectively, with 9 bases between them. CDR3 size: 14 residues. Germline CDR1 is MNHEY and CDR2 is SVGAGI.

This chain links TRBV6-4 with TRBJ1-1; 7 bases match TRBD1. The CDR3 sequence is 16 residues long. V was clipped by 0 bases and J by 1 base; unmatched bases: 5. The germline gives CDR1 MRHNA, CDR2 SNTAGT. The CDR3 nucleotides are TGTGCCAGCAGTGACTCGGGGACAGACGGGAACACTGAAGCTTTCTTT. It yields the protein CASSDSGTDGNTEAFF.

This chain links TRBV28 with TRBJ1-1; tentative D call: TRBD1 (6 bases). The germline gives CDR1 MDHEN, CDR2 SYDVKM. V lost 5 bases and J 0 bases, leaving 10 bases between the germline ends. The CDR3 contains 14 residues. DNA of the CDR3: TGTGCCAGCAGTACGCGACAGGTGAACACTGAAGCTTTCTTT. Protein: CASSTRQVNTEAFF.

The V call is TRBV3-1 (or the pseudogene TRBV3-2), the J call TRBJ2-1, with a tentative D call TRBD2 (5 bases). The CDR3 spans 14 residues. CDR1 and CDR2 from the germline V gene are LGHDT and YNNKEL (reference sequence). V was clipped by 8 bases and J by 6 bases, with 17 bases between them. The CDR3 DNA reads TGTGCCAGCTCCCGGTCCGCCGGGATCAATGAGCAGTTCTTC. Its protein product is CASSRSAGINEQFF.

This clone was observed a handful of times. The genes are TRBV5-6 and TRBJ1-1, with 7 bases aligning to TRBD1. CDR3 length: 15 amino acids. The trim removed 2 bases at V and 3 bases at J, leaving 7 bases unmatched. Germline lookup yields CDR1 SGHDT and CDR2 YYEEEE. This CDR3 is CASSFETGFDTEAFF. The CDR3 DNA sequence: TGTGCCAGCAGCTTCGAGACAGGGTTCGACACTGAAGCTTTCTTT.

This clone was recorded a few times. The rearrangement uses TRBV14 and TRBJ2-7; TRBD1 or TRBD2 may be the D gene (6 bases each). Germline V gives CDR1 SGHDN, CDR2 FVKESK. This CDR3 is 13 amino acids long. V was pared by 5 bases and J by 3 bases, with 11 bases between. The CDR3 loop is CASSRGGNYEQYF. The CDR3 DNA reads as TGTGCCAGCAGCAGAGGGGGGAACTACGAGCAGTACTTC.

The V and J genes are TRBV7-3 and TRBJ2-2; unclear D gene. V dropped 4 bases and J dropped 0 bases, with 6 bases sitting between them. This CDR3 is built from 14 residues. CDR1 and CDR2 (germline): SGHTA, FQGTGA. The CDR3 sequence: CASSSRTNTGELFF. The CDR3 bases are TGTGCCAGCAGCTCACGGACGAACACCGGGGAGCTGTTTTTT.

This clone was picked up a small number of times. The gene calls are TRBV18 and TRBJ2-7; D remains unclear. Between the trimmed V and J ends, which lost 0 bases and 2 bases, there was a span of 5 bases. This CDR3 spans 13 amino acids. Germline V lookup: CDR1 KGHSH, CDR2 LQKENI. The CDR3 DNA sequence: TGTGCCAGCTCACCACCTCTGACCTACGAGCAGTACTTC. The encoded protein is CASSPPLTYEQYF.

This clone turned up a few times. The rearrangement joins TRBV14 to TRBJ2-5; D might be TRBD1 or TRBD2, each matching 7 bases. Germline V gives CDR1 SGHDN, CDR2 FVKESK. V gave up 5 bases and J gave up 3 bases, with 13 bases separating them. The CDR3 spans 14 residues. In DNA form, the CDR3 reads TGTGCCAGCAGCAAACAGGGGAGGGAAGAGACCCAGTACTTC. It specifies CASSKQGREETQYF.

The chain uses TRBV3-1 (or the pseudogene TRBV3-2) and TRBJ1-4; 7 nucleotides align to TRBD1. CDR1 and CDR2 from the germline V gene are LGHDT and YNNKEL (reference sequence). Germline trimming cut 0 bases from V and 4 bases from J; bases unmatched to any gene: 5. This CDR3 comprises 16 residues. The chain's CDR3 is CASSQDRGQNNEKLFF. CDR3 coding DNA: TGTGCCAGCAGCCAAGATAGGGGACAGAATAATGAAAAACTGTTTTTT.

This sequence joins TRBV30 and TRBJ1-5; the D is unclear. Germline CDR1 GTSNPN, CDR2 SVGIG (reference sequence). The germline V and J ends were trimmed by 1 base and 7 bases, with 11 bases remaining between them. CDR3 length: 13 amino acids. CDR3: CAWSGTSSQPQHF. For the CDR3, the DNA is TGTGCCTGGAGTGGGACGTCTTCCCAGCCCCAGCATTTT.

V and J are TRBV5-6 and TRBJ1-2; no definite D call. The CDR3 extends over 13 amino acids. V was pared by 0 bases and J by 5 bases, with 8 bases between. Germline V gives CDR1 SGHDT, CDR2 YYEEEE. For the CDR3, the DNA is TGTGCCAGCAGCTTGGGGACGGGGTATGGCTACACCTTC. Protein: CASSLGTGYGYTF. Together with reference TRBV5-6 and TRBJ1-2, the CDR3 gives the full variable domain: DAGVTQSPTHLIKTRGQQVTLRCSPKSGHDTVSWYQQALGQGPQFIFQYYEEEERQRGNFPDRFSGHQFPNYSSELNVNALLLGDSALYLCASSLGTGYGYTFGSGTRLTVV.

The genes are TRBV15 and TRBJ1-2; 10 bases map to TRBD1. CDR1 and CDR2 from the germline V gene are LNHNV and YYDKDF (reference sequence). Trimming cost V 1 base and J 6 bases; bases outside gene matches: 5. This CDR3 is 15 amino acids long. CDR3 protein: CATSRAGTGVDGYTF. CDR3 bases: TGTGCCACCAGCAGAGCCGGGACAGGGGTCGATGGCTACACCTTC.

The DNA for the CDR3 is TGTGCCAGCAGTGACGACCGGAGGGGCAATCAGCCCCAGCATTTT. As protein: CASSDDRRGNQPQHF. The chain carries TRBV7-9 and TRBJ1-5; D not certain. This CDR3 region has 15 residues. Deletions cut 6 bases from V and 2 bases from J, with 14 bases between. Per germline, CDR1 SEHNR and CDR2 FQNEAQ (reference sequence).

This clone was seen once. The chain couples TRBV19 to TRBJ2-1; TRBD1 aligns across 10 bases. The germline CDR1 and CDR2 sequences are LNHDA and SQIVND (reference sequence). The CDR3 sequence is 18 residues long. Losses at the gene ends were 0 bases for V and 11 bases for J; bases not matched to a gene: 16. The CDR3 nucleotides are TGTGCCAGTAGTATAGATGGGCCTCCGGGACAGGGGCGGACGAAGCAGTTCTTC. This codes for CASSIDGPPGQGRTKQFF.

The CDR3 here is CASSRNTGELFF. CDR3 nucleotide sequence: TGTGCCAGCAGCAGAAACACCGGGGAGCTGTTTTTT. V gene TRBV28 combines with J gene TRBJ2-2; the D is unclear. The CDR3 loop spans 12 amino acids. Looked up from germline, CDR1 is MDHEN and CDR2 is SYDVKM. V was pared by 6 bases and J by 2 bases, with 4 bases between.

CDR3 loop: CASSESGGPFGYTF. The CDR3 DNA follows: TGTGCCAGCAGTGAGTCGGGAGGACCTTTTGGCTACACCTTC. This chain uses TRBV6-4 with TRBJ1-2; D is unclear. The CDR3 spans 14 residues. V was trimmed by 3 bases and J by 7 bases, leaving 15 bases between them. From germline, CDR1 is MRHNA and CDR2 SNTAGT.

This chain links TRBV6-4 with TRBJ2-3; 7 bases map to TRBD1. V was pared by 11 bases and J by 1 base, with 3 bases of the junction left unmatched. The CDR3 runs 12 residues. CDR1 is MRHNA and CDR2 is SNTAGT in the germline V gene. The CDR3 loop reads CAGQVRTDTQYF. In DNA, the CDR3 is TGTGCCGGACAGGTGCGCACAGATACGCAGTATTTT.

This clone has only one observation. The chain employs TRBV3-1 (or the pseudogene TRBV3-2) and TRBJ2-1, with 13 bases lining up with TRBD2. This CDR3 comprises 15 residues. In germline, CDR1 is LGHDT, CDR2 YNNKEL (reference sequence). With 2 bases clipped from V and 10 bases from J, the junction kept 5 bases outside the gene matches. For the CDR3, the DNA is TGTGCCAGCAGCCAAACTAGCGGGGGGGCTTCGGAGCAGTTCTTC. Translated: CASSQTSGGASEQFF.

A word on this clone: At one end, the junction sequence differs from germline, possibly due to a read error. CDR3 region: CASRVGDSGNTIYF. The CDR3 DNA reads as TGTGCCAGCCGCGTCGGCGACTCTGGAAACACCATATATTTT. This chain joins TRBV9 and TRBJ1-3; D uncertain. Germline assignment: CDR1 SGDLS and CDR2 YYNGEE. The CDR3 has 14 amino acids.

The chain is built from TRBV7-2 and TRBJ2-5; 9 nucleotides line up with TRBD2. CDR1 and CDR2 from the germline V gene are SGHTA and FQGNSA. The CDR3 is made up of 15 amino acids. The V and J ends lost 5 bases and 1 base, in that order; junction bases with no gene match: 5. CDR3 region: CASSRLAGLQETQYF. As DNA, the CDR3 is TGTGCCAGCAGCCGTCTAGCGGGACTCCAAGAGACCCAGTACTTC.

This clone was counted only a few times. The CDR3 sequence: CASNLQGAQHQPQHF. The DNA for the CDR3 is TGTGCCAGCAATTTACAGGGGGCTCAGCATCAGCCCCAGCATTTT. This rearrangement joins TRBV6-5 to TRBJ1-5; 9 nucleotides align to TRBD1. The CDR3 is 15 amino acids. The V and J ends lost 7 bases and 5 bases, in that order; junction bases with no gene match: 9. Germline V CDR1 and CDR2: MNHEY, SVGAGI.

A few counts support this clone. The genes are TRBV7-2 and TRBJ1-2, with 7 bases identical to TRBD1. The CDR3 runs 13 residues. With 7 bases clipped from V and 4 bases from J, the junction kept 6 bases outside the gene matches. CDR1 SGHTA and CDR2 FQGNSA come from the germline V gene. The CDR3 sequence is CASTVTGIYGYTF. The CDR3 DNA is TGTGCCAGCACCGTGACAGGGATCTATGGCTACACCTTC.

The rearrangement joins TRBV20-1 to TRBJ1-1; D is unresolved. CDR1 and CDR2 from the germline V gene are DFQATT and SNEGSKA (reference sequence). CDR3 length: 12 residues. Trimming left V 3 bases short and J 4 bases short, with 9 bases between. Written as DNA, the CDR3 is TGCAGTGCTAGTTCAAAGGCCACTGAAGCTTTCTTT. It translates to CSASSKATEAFF.

J is TRBJ1-2 and V is TRBV28; 8 positions agree with TRBD1. The CDR3 contains 13 residues. CDR1 is MDHEN, CDR2 SYDVKM, per germline. V shed 8 bases and J 5 bases; nucleotides not matched to a gene: 7. DNA of the CDR3: TGTGCCAGCTATAGGACAGGGCGGTATGGCTACACCTTC. Its translation: CASYRTGRYGYTF.